Listed below are T cell receptor beta chains from one sample, sequenced in a study of shared clonotypes between healthy human individuals. Sequencing was performed with immunoSEQ multiplex PCR; in TCRdb, only in-frame clones are kept and a portion is missing. The sample includes 600,000 to 800,000 clones, approximately 77% of them seen just once. What was sequenced was memory CD4+ T cells sorted from blood. These receptors were collected from a woman in her 30s in good health. Each CDR3 is given with its conserved first and last residue. The D gene is left open where the match is weak. Clone size, where shown, is once, few, many, or a class for clones that have expanded.

CDR3 protein,CDR3 DNA,D gene,clone size,V gene,J gene
CASSFTGHGYEQYF,TGTGCCAGCAGCTTTACCGGGCACGGCTACGAGCAGTACTTC,.,.,TRBV11-2,TRBJ2-7
CASSDSLQGADTQYF,TGTGCCAGCAGTGACTCTCTACAGGGAGCCGATACGCAGTATTTT,.,.,TRBV6-4,TRBJ2-3
CASSLPRVPSSYNSPLHF,TGTGCCAGCAGCTTACCCAGGGTTCCGAGCTCCTATAATTCACCCCTCCACTTT,.,.,TRBV7-3,TRBJ1-6
CASTPGQGSSGANVLTF,TGTGCCAGCACCCCGGGACAGGGGAGCTCTGGGGCCAACGTCCTGACTTTC,TRBD1,.,TRBV28,TRBJ2-6
CASSRDADQPQHF,TGTGCCAGCTCCCGGGATGCGGATCAGCCCCAGCATTTT,.,.,TRBV18,TRBJ1-5
CASSQTRSGELFF,TGTGCCAGCAGCCAGACTCGGTCCGGGGAGCTGTTTTTT,.,few,TRBV7-7,TRBJ2-2
CASHRGTVVYF,TGTGCCAGCCACCGGGGGACAGTGGTGTACTTC,.,.,TRBV2,TRBJ2-7
CASSEGGQGTYEQYF,TGTGCCAGCAGTGAAGGGGGACAGGGTACCTACGAGCAGTACTTC,TRBD1,few,TRBV2,TRBJ2-7
CASSLAPGSGSRFF,TGCGCCAGCAGCTTGGCCCCTGGTAGCGGGAGTCGGTTCTTC,TRBD2,.,TRBV5-1,TRBJ2-1
CASSDREYGYTF,TGTGCCAGCAGTGACAGGGAGTATGGCTACACCTTC,.,.,TRBV6-4,TRBJ1-2